The clone carrying this T cell receptor (beta chain) has at least ten counts. Positive CCR7 selection of CD45RO-negative cells yielded the naive CD8 cells, and terminally differentiated effector memory CD45RA+ cells were excluded. These data originate in a study of shared clonotypes between healthy human individuals. Study-wide background: There were three CD4 naive, three CD4 memory, two CD8 naive and one CD8 memory plates per donor.

Sequencing was performed with immunoSEQ multiplex PCR; in TCRdb, only in-frame clones are kept and a portion is missing. This table has around 2,000,000 clones, around 96% appearing once. This clonotype was obtained from a man aged 18 to 35 in good health. The sample consisted of naive CD8+ T cells sorted from blood.

As DNA, the CDR3 is TGTGCCAGCAGTGAGTCCGGACAGTTAAATTCACCCCTCCACTTT. This sequence encodes CASSESGQLNSPLHF. The chain employs TRBV2 and TRBJ1-6; D perhaps matches TRBD1 (6 bases). The CDR3 contains 15 residues. V shed 3 bases and J shed 7 bases, with 13 bases lying between them. Germline-derived CDR1 and CDR2 are SNHLY and FYNNEI.